Given below is one TCR beta chain in context. The sample belongs to a study of blood T cell repertoires in COVID-19. Only in-frame clones appear in the TCRdb table, and some are missing; sequencing was by immunoSEQ multiplex PCR. The table includes roughly 110,000 clones, approximately 85% detected once. Trimming took off 2 bases at V and 0 bases at J, with 10 bases between the two ends. The germline V gene has CDR1 MNHNY and CDR2 SVGAGI (reference sequence). This CDR3 contains 15 residues. This sequence joins TRBV6-6 and TRBJ1-1, with D unresolved. This TCR came from a man aged 40-49 years with acute or convalescent COVID-19. Sequencing was done on a sample of peripheral blood. CDR3 DNA: TGTGCCAGCAGTTACGATGGAGGACTGAACACTGAAGCTTTCTTT. Translated, it gives CASSYDGGLNTEAFF.